What follows are 27 T cell receptor beta chains derived from one specimen sequenced in a study of monozygotic twins with inflammatory bowel disease. After re-calling the 5' RACE reads, TCRdb lists one entry per CDR3 protein, DNA absent. Here the sample table reports some 330,000 distinct CDR3 sequences. Material: blood. Receptor source: a human donor with ulcerative colitis or Crohn's disease, or a healthy co-twin of an affected twin (not recorded which).

The rearrangement joins TRBV7-6 to TRBJ2-7; no DNA is available, so the TRBD1 call from TCRdb remains unchecked. From germline, CDR1 is SGHVS and CDR2 FNYEAQ. This CDR3 has 14 residues. The CDR3 region is CASSPRQGHYEQYF.

V gene TRBV6-2 or TRBV6-3 combines with J gene TRBJ2-7; the TCRdb D gene call, TRBD1, has no DNA to confirm it. Germline V gene data show CDR1 as MNHEY and CDR2 as SVGEGT. This CDR3 is 16 amino acids long. The CDR3 region is CASSYGRPGGNYEQYF.

J is TRBJ2-7 and V is TRBV6-1; checking the TCRdb D call of TRBD1 is not possible without DNA. Germline assignment: CDR1 MNHNS and CDR2 SASEGT. The CDR3 has 13 residues. CDR3 amino acids: CASSEYMGQRQYF.

The chain recombines TRBV7-9 with TRBJ2-2. Germline V CDR1 and CDR2: SEHNR, FQNEAQ (reference sequence). CDR3 length equals 11 residues. The CDR3 spells CAFGNTGELFF. Full variable domain (outside the CDR3, taken from reference TRBV7-9 and TRBJ2-2): DTGVSQNPRHKITKRGQNVTFRCDPISEHNRLYWYRQTLGQGPEFLTYFQNEAQLEKSRLLSDRFSAERPKGSFSTLEIQRTEQGDSAMYLCAFGNTGELFFGEGSRLTVL.

This rearrangement joins TRBV3-1 to TRBJ1-1; the D call of TRBD1 rests on TCRdb alone, since no DNA is present to check it. Germline CDR1 reads LGHDT; CDR2 reads YNNKEL (reference sequence). The CDR3 loop spans 14 amino acids. CDR3 loop: CASSEVQGKTEAFF. Full variable domain (missing parts from reference TRBV3-1 and TRBJ1-1): DTAVSQTPKYLVTQMGNDKSIKCEQNLGHDTMYWYKQDSKKFLKIMFSYNNKELIINETVPNRFSPKSPDKAHLNLHINSLELGDSAVYFCASSEVQGKTEAFFGQGTRLTVV.

This rearrangement joins TRBV7-8 to TRBJ2-5; no DNA is available, so the TRBD1 call from TCRdb remains unchecked. The CDR3 is made up of 14 amino acids. Germline V gene sequence: CDR1 SGHVS, CDR2 FQNEAQ. The CDR3 region is CASSLGLRVETQYF.

This chain connects TRBV29-1 to TRBJ2-2; TCRdb's D call, TRBD2, is unchecked because there is no DNA. The CDR3 is 15 residues long. CDR1 SQVTM and CDR2 ANQGSEA come from the germline V gene. The CDR3 region is CSVVIAGGPHGELFF.

This rearrangement joins TRBV3-1 to TRBJ2-7; TCRdb selects TRBD1, and the lack of DNA leaves this call unchecked. The CDR3 extends over 15 amino acids. Germline values: CDR1 LGHDT, CDR2 YNNKEL (reference sequence). CDR3 region: CASSPGDRVNNEQYF.

The chain employs TRBV20-1 and TRBJ2-3; TCRdb selects TRBD2, and the lack of DNA leaves this call unchecked. The CDR3 contains 18 residues. Germline V CDR1 and CDR2: DFQATT, SNEGSKA (reference sequence). The CDR3 spells CSANPLPTSGGALDTQYF.

The rearrangement uses TRBV6-5 and TRBJ1-2. Germline CDR1 reads MNHEY; CDR2 reads SVGAGI. The CDR3 totals 16 residues. The CDR3 loop is CASSYGEGWTYYGYTF.

The chain uses TRBV9 and TRBJ1-1; the TRBD1 assignment by TCRdb is unverifiable without DNA. This CDR3 has 15 residues. CDR1 SGDLS and CDR2 YYNGEE come from the germline V gene. CDR3 sequence: CASSASGTPNTEAFF.

The chain combines TRBV7-2 with TRBJ2-7. Germline V gives CDR1 SGHTA, CDR2 FQGNSA. The CDR3 has 11 residues. The CDR3 loop reads CASSTWGEQYF.

The rearrangement links TRBV4-3 to TRBJ2-1. Germline V gene lookup returns CDR1 LGHNA and CDR2 YSLEER. CDR3 length: 18 amino acids. CDR3 amino acids: CASSQENPRGGWNNEQFF.

V usage is TRBV3-1 and J usage is TRBJ2-5. The germline gives CDR1 LGHDT, CDR2 YNNKEL (reference sequence). This CDR3 has 11 residues. The CDR3 is CASSQSKTQYF.

The rearrangement uses TRBV7-2 and TRBJ2-1; absent DNA, TCRdb's TRBD1 call cannot be checked. The germline V gene encodes CDR1 SGHTA and CDR2 FQGNSA. The CDR3 has 14 residues. The chain's CDR3 is CASSRAGAANEQFF.

J is TRBJ1-3 and V is TRBV5-4; TCRdb's assignment of TRBD1 cannot be checked, as there is no DNA. There are 18 residues in the CDR3. CDR1 and CDR2 from the germline V gene are SGHNT and YYREEE (reference sequence). CDR3: CASSLQPDREKDGNTIYF.

The chain joins TRBV5-1 to TRBJ2-5; TCRdb picks TRBD1, but there is no DNA to check that call. Germline V gene data show CDR1 as SGHRS and CDR2 as YFSETQ. The CDR3 is 14 amino acids. The CDR3 here is CASSMGQSRETQYF. Full variable domain (missing parts from reference TRBV5-1 and TRBJ2-5): KAGVTQTPRYLIKTRGQQVTLSCSPISGHRSVSWYQQTPGQGLQFLFEYFSETQRNKGNFPGRFSGRQFSNSRSEMNVSTLELGDSALYLCASSMGQSRETQYFGPGTRLLVL.

The chain joins TRBV7-9 to TRBJ2-1; lacking DNA, the TRBD1 call made by TCRdb goes unchecked. The CDR3 contains 15 residues. Germline V gives CDR1 SEHNR, CDR2 FQNEAQ (reference sequence). The CDR3 protein is CASSGSGQSYNEQFF.

V usage is TRBV5-1 and J usage is TRBJ1-1; checking the TCRdb D call of TRBD1 is not possible without DNA. Germline V gives CDR1 SGHRS, CDR2 YFSETQ. This CDR3 comprises 15 residues. CDR3 sequence: CASSLNQGDGTEAFF.

The chain carries TRBV12-3 or TRBV12-4 and TRBJ1-5; the TCRdb D gene call, TRBD1, has no DNA to confirm it. CDR3 length: 13 amino acids. The CDR3 loop is CASSPVGGQPQHF.

The V and J genes are TRBV7-9 and TRBJ1-2. This CDR3 has 13 residues. Germline V CDR1 and CDR2: SEHNR, FQNEAQ (reference sequence). The CDR3 loop is CASSPEGLYGYTF.

The chain is built from TRBV28 and TRBJ2-2; TCRdb selects TRBD2, and the lack of DNA leaves this call unchecked. CDR1 and CDR2 (germline): MDHEN, SYDVKM. This CDR3 is 13 amino acids long. The chain's CDR3 is CASSGRARGELFF.

The J gene is TRBJ2-3, the V gene TRBV13; as DNA is missing, the TRBD2 call by TCRdb cannot be tested. Per the germline V gene, CDR1 is PRHDT and CDR2 is FYEKMQ (reference sequence). The CDR3 loop spans 15 amino acids. Here the CDR3 reads CASSLFREGTDTQYF.

The chain combines TRBV5-4 with TRBJ2-7. Germline V lookup: CDR1 SGHNT, CDR2 YYREEE (reference sequence). This CDR3 contains 13 residues. CDR3 amino acids: CASSSVSTYEQYF. Full variable domain (outside the CDR3, taken from reference TRBV5-4 and TRBJ2-7): ETGVTQSPTHLIKTRGQQVTLRCSSQSGHNTVSWYQQALGQGPQFIFQYYREEENGRGNFPPRFSGLQFPNYSSELNVNALELDDSALYLCASSSVSTYEQYFGPGTRLTVT.

The CDR3 reads CSVELTGSGYTF. The chain joins TRBV29-1 to TRBJ1-2; TCRdb gives TRBD1 as the D gene, but with no DNA this cannot be confirmed. This CDR3 has 12 residues. Germline-derived CDR1 and CDR2 are SQVTM and ANQGSEA.

The rearrangement links TRBV12-3 or TRBV12-4 to TRBJ1-2; the D call from TCRdb, TRBD1, cannot be confirmed without DNA. This CDR3 comprises 15 residues. The CDR3 sequence is CASSLGQGVGYGYTF.

V and J are TRBV12-3 or TRBV12-4 and TRBJ2-5. This CDR3 spans 15 amino acids. The CDR3 reads CASSISGGALETQYF.